One T cell receptor (beta chain) is described in this entry. Its cognate antigen is unknown. Healthy Caucasian individuals from Russia aged about 6 to 100 served as donors. Combining a sample-barcoded 5' primer with a J-beta primer mix, a second PCR ran for roughly 6 to 11 cycles. TCRdb re-derived calls from the 5' RACE reads in MiXCR, one entry per CDR3 protein. Among roughly 860,000 distinct CDR3 sequences listed, around 62% were seen once. The record originates from a study of blood T cells in healthy people across ages. Study-level information: Capture by template switching was about one barcoded beta molecule per two T cells.

Study-wide results and limits: A roughly linear age-dependent decrease characterized TCR beta diversity per million T cells. Both naive CD4+ cell counts and diversity were greater in long-lived donors than in aged donors.

In germline, CDR1 is DFQATT, CDR2 SNEGSKA (reference sequence). The V gene lost 6 bases and the J gene lost 0 bases, with 24 bases spanning the gap. The CDR3 spans 18 residues. This receptor was obtained from a man between 25 and 39 years old in good health. The sample consisted of blood. The chain uses TRBV20-1 and TRBJ2-1; TRBD2 is a possible D gene (7 bases). The CDR3 region is CSAGKGAGALSSYNEQFF. For the CDR3, the DNA is TGCAGTGCGGGAAAAGGTGCGGGGGCCCTGAGCTCCTACAATGAGCAGTTCTTC.